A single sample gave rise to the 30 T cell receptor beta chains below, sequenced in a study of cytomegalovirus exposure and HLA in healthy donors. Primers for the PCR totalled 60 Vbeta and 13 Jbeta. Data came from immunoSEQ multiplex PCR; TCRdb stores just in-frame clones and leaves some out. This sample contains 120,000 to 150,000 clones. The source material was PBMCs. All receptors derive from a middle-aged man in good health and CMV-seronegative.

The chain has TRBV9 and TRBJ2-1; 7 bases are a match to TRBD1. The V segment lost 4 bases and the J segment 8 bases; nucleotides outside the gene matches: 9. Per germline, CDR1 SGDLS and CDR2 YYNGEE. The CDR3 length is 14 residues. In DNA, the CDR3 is TGTGCCAGCAGCACTCTGACAGGGCAGGATGAGCAGTTCTTC. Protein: CASSTLTGQDEQFF.

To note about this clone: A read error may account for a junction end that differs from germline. In nucleotides, the CDR3 is TGTGCCAGCAGCGTAGCAGTGAATCGGGTTCAGCCCCAGCATTTT. Translated: CASSVAVNRVQPQHF. The chain combines TRBV7-2 with TRBJ1-5; D ambiguous. The CDR3 is 15 residues long. CDR1 and CDR2 (germline): SGHTA, FQGNSA.

CDR3 sequence reads: CASSYGFGRDTQYF. CDR3 nucleotides: TGTGCCAGCAGTTACGGGTTTGGGCGCGATACGCAGTATTTT. The genes are TRBV6-5 and TRBJ2-3, with D hard to call. The V end was cut by 2 bases, the J end by 6 bases, with 12 bases between. Per germline, CDR1 MNHEY and CDR2 SVGAGI. The CDR3 loop spans 14 amino acids.

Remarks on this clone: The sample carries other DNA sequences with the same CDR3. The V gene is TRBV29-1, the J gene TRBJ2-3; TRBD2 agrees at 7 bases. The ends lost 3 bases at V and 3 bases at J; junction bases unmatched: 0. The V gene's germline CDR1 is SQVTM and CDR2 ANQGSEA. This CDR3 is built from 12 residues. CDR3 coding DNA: TGCAGCGTTGACGGGGGGACAGATACGCAGTATTTT. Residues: CSVDGGTDTQYF.

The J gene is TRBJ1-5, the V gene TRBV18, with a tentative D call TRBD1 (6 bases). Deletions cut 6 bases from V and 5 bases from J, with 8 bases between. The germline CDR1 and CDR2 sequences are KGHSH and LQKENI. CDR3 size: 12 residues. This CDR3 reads CASSSGDQPQHF. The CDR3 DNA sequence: TGTGCCAGCTCCTCAGGGGATCAGCCCCAGCATTTT.

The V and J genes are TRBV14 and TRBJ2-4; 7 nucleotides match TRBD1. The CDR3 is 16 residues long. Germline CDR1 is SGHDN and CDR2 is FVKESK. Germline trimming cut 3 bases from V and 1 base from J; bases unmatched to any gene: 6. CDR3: CASSQTGWKAKNIQYF. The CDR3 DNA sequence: TGTGCCAGCAGCCAGACAGGGTGGAAGGCCAAAAACATTCAGTACTTC.

In DNA, the CDR3 is TGTGCCAGCAGCTTAGGCGGGACAGGCCGAGAGACCCAGTACTTC. Encoded protein: CASSLGGTGRETQYF. The rearrangement joins TRBV7-2 to TRBJ2-5, with TRBD1 identical over 8 bases. Germline CDR1 reads SGHTA; CDR2 reads FQGNSA. The CDR3 sequence is 15 residues long. Losses at the gene ends were 1 base for V and 4 bases for J; bases not matched to a gene: 5.

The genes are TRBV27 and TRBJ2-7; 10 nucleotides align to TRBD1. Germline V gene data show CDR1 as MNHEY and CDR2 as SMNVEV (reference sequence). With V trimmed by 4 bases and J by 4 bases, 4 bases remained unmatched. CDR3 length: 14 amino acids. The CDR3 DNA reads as TGTGCCAGCAGTTGGACAGGGGGTGGTTACGAGCAGTACTTC. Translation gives CASSWTGGGYEQYF.

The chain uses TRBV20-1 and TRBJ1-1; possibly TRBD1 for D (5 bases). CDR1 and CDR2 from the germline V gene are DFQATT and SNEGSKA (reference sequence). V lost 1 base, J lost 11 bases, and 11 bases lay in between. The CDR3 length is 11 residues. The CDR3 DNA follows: TGCAGTGCTAGAGGTCAGGGCGATGCTTTCTTT. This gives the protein CSARGQGDAFF.

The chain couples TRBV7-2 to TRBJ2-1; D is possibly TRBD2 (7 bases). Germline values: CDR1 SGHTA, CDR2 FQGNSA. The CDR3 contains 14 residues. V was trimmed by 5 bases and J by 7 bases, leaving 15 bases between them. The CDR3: CASSVRGGENEQFF. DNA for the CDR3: TGTGCCAGCAGCGTTCGAGGGGGGGAAAATGAGCAGTTCTTC. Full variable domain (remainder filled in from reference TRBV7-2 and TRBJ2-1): GAGVSQSPSNKVTEKGKDVELRCDPISGHTALYWYRQSLGQGLEFLIYFQGNSAPDKSGLPSDRFSAERTGGSVSTLTIQRTQQEDSAVYLCASSVRGGENEQFFGPGTRLTVL.

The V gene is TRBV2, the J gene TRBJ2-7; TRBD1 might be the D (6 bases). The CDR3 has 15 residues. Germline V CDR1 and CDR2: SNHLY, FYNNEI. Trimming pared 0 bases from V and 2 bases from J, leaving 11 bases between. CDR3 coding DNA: TGTGCCAGCAGTGAAGCGAGGACAGCGACCTACGAGCAGTACTTC. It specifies CASSEARTATYEQYF.

For the CDR3, the DNA is TGTGCCATCACCGGGGTAGAGACCGGGGAGCTGTTTTTT. Its protein product is CAITGVETGELFF. The chain has TRBV10-3 and TRBJ2-2; the D gene is possibly TRBD2 (5 bases). This CDR3 has 13 amino acids. From germline, CDR1 is ENHRY and CDR2 SYGVKD. Trimming stripped 7 bases from V and 5 bases from J, with 11 bases between.

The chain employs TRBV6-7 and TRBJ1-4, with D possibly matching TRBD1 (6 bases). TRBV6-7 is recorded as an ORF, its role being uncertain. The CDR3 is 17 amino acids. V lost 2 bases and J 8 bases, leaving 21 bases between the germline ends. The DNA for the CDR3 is TGTGCCAGCAGTTACCCTAAAGGGCAGGGACAAAGAGAAAAACTGTTTTTT. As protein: CASSYPKGQGQREKLFF.

This CDR3 is CASSSGLAANTGELFF. The CDR3 nucleotides are TGTGCCAGCAGCTCAGGACTAGCTGCGAACACCGGGGAGCTGTTTTTT. This chain uses TRBV5-4 with TRBJ2-2; TRBD2 agrees at 8 bases. Germline V gene lookup returns CDR1 SGHNT and CDR2 YYREEE (reference sequence). V shed 3 bases, J shed 0 bases, and the junction held 4 bases outside the gene matches. CDR3 size: 16 residues. The full variable domain, completed using reference TRBV5-4 and TRBJ2-2, is ETGVTQSPTHLIKTRGQQVTLRCSSQSGHNTVSWYQQALGQGPQFIFQYYREEENGRGNFPPRFSGLQFPNYSSELNVNALELDDSALYLCASSSGLAANTGELFFGEGSRLTVL.

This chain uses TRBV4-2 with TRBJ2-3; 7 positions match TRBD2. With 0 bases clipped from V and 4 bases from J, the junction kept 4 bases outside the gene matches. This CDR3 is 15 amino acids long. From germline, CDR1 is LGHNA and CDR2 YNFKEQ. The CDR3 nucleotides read TGTGCCAGCAGCCAAGATTGGCTAGCGGCAGATACGCAGTATTTT. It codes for CASSQDWLAADTQYF.

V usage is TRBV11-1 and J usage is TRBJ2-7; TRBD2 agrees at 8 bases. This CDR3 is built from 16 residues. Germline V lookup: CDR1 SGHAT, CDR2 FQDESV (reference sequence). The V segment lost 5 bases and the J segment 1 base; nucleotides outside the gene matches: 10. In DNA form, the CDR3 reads TGTGCCAGCAGCCGGGCCGGCGGGGGGCGATCCTACGAGCAGTACTTC. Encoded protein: CASSRAGGGRSYEQYF. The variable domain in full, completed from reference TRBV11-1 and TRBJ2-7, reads EAEVAQSPRYKITEKSQAVAFWCDPISGHATLYWYRQILGQGPELLVQFQDESVVDDSQLPKDRFSAERLKGVDSTLKIQPAELGDSAMYLCASSRAGGGRSYEQYFGPGTRLTVT.

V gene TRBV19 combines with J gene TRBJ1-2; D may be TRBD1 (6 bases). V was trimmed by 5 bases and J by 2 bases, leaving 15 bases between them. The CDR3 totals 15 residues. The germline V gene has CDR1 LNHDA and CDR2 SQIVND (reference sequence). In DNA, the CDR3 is TGTGCCAGTAGTGCGACAGGCGGCGTCAACTATGGCTACACCTTC. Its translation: CASSATGGVNYGYTF.

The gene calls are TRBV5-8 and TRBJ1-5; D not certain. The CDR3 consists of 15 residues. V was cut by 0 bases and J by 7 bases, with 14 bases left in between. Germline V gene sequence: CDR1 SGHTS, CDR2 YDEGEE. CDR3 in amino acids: CASSLAGSTRQPQHF. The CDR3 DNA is TGTGCCAGCAGCTTGGCGGGATCCACGAGGCAGCCCCAGCATTTT. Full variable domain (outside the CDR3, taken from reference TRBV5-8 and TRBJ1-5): EAGVTQSPTHLIKTRGQQATLRCSPISGHTSVYWYQQALGLGLQFLLWYDEGEERNRGNFPPRFSGRQFPNYSSELNVNALELEDSALYLCASSLAGSTRQPQHFGDGTRLSIL.

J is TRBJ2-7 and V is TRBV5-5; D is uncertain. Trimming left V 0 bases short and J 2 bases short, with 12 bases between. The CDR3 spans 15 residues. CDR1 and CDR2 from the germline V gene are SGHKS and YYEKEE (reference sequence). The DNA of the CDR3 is TGTGCCAGCAGCTTGGTTGTGGGCAGAACCTACGAGCAGTACTTC. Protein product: CASSLVVGRTYEQYF.

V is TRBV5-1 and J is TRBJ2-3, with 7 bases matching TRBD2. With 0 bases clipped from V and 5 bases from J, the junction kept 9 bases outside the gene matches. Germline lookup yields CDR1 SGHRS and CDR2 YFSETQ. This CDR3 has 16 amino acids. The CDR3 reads CASSLALADARDTQYF. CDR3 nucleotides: TGCGCCAGCAGCTTGGCCCTAGCGGACGCCAGAGATACGCAGTATTTT.

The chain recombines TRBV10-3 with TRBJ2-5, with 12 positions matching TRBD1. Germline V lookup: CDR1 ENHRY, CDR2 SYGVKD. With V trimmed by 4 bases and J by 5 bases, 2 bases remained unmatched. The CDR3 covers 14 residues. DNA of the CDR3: TGTGCCATCAGTGGGGGACAGGGGGCGGAGACCCAGTACTTC. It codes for CAISGGQGAETQYF.

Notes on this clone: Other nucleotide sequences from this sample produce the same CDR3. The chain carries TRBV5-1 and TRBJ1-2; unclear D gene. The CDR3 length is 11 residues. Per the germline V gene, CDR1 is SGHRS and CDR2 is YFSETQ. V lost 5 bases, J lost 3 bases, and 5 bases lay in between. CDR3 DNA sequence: TGCGCCAGCAGTGCGGACTATGGCTACACCTTC. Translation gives CASSADYGYTF.

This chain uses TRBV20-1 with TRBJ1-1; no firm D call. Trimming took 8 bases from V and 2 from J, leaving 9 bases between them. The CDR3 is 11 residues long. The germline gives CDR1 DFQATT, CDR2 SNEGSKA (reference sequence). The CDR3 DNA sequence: TGCAGTTCCCCCCTTAACACTGAAGCTTTCTTT. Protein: CSSPLNTEAFF.

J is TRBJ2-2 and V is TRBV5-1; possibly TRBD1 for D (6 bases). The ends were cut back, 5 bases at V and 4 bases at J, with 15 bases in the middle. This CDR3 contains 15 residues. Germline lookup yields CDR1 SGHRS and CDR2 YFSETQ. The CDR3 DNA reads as TGCGCCAGCAGTATTCCGGGACATACCACCGGGGAGCTGTTTTTT. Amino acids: CASSIPGHTTGELFF.

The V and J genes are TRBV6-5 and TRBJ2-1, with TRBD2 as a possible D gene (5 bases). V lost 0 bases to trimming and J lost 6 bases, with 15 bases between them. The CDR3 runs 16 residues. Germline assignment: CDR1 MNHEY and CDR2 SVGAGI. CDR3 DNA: TGTGCCAGCAGTTACTCATTCGGGGAGTCCGTCAATGAGCAGTTCTTC. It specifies CASSYSFGESVNEQFF.

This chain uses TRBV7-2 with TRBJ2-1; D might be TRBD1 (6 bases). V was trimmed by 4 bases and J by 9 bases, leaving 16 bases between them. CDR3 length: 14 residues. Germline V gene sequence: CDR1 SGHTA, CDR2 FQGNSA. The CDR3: CASSSNSGVGEQFF. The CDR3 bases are TGTGCCAGCAGCTCAAACTCAGGGGTTGGTGAGCAGTTCTTC.

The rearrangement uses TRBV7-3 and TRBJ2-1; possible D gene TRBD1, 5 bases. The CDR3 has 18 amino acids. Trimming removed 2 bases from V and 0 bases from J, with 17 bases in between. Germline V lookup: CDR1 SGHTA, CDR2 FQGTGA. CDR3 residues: CASSLSRPTASSYNEQFF. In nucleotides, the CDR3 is TGTGCCAGCAGCTTATCAAGACCGACAGCTAGCTCCTACAATGAGCAGTTCTTC.

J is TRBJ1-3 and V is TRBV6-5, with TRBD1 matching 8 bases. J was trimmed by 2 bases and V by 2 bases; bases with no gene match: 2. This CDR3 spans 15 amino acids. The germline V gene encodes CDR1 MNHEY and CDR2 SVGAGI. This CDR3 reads CASSYQGAPGNTIYF. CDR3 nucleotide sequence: TGTGCCAGCAGTTACCAGGGGGCGCCTGGAAACACCATATATTTT.

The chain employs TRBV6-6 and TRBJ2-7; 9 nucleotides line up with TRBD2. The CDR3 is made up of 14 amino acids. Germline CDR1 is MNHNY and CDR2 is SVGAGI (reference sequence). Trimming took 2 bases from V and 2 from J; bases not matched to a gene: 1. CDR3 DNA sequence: TGTGCCAGCAGTTACGCGGGGGGGGCCTACGAGCAGTACTTC. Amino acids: CASSYAGGAYEQYF.

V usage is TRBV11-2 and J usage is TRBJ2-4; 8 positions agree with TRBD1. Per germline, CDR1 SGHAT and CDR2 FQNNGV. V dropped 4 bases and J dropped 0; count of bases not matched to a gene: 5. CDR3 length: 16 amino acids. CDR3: CASSWGQALAKNIQYF. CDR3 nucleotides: TGTGCCAGCAGCTGGGGACAGGCACTAGCCAAAAACATTCAGTACTTC.